These 29 T cell receptor beta chains came from one sample sequenced in a study of regulatory T cells in long-lasting Graves disease. This sample's time point: newly diagnosed GD, antithyroid drugs for less than 3 months. The TCR library was made from RNA that had been extracted from PBMCs in TRIzol. Combining iRepertoire HTBI primers with Arm-PCR of CDR3 regions, the authors built TCR beta libraries. TCRdb ran MiXCR on the multiplex PCR reads and lists one entry per CDR3 protein. The sample carries 450,000 to 700,000 distinct CDR3 sequences, 13% recorded once. Separately, the same data were catalogued under a study of T cells in Graves' hyperthyroidism and ophthalmopathy.

Material: peripheral blood mononuclear cells (PBMCs), obtained at new diagnosis, from a patient treated with antithyroid drugs. The receptor source for this set is a man aged 30 to 45 with Graves disease.

Worth noting for this clonotype: It may be a read error: a sequence one base away is much more abundant. This chain joins TRBV6-1 and TRBJ1-3, with TRBD1 identical over 10 bases. Germline loops: CDR1 MNHNS, CDR2 SASEGT. There are 16 residues in the CDR3. CDR3 sequence reads: CACSTRTGGTGNTIYF. CDR3 sequence (DNA): TGTGCCTGCAGTACCCGGACAGGGGGGACTGGAAACACCATATATTTT.

This clonotype was seen at least ten times. The chain employs TRBV6-1 and TRBJ2-2; 7 bases match TRBD2. CDR1 and CDR2 from the germline V gene are MNHNS and SASEGT. The CDR3 extends over 17 amino acids. J was trimmed by 4 bases and V by 0 bases; bases with no gene match: 8. The CDR3 DNA reads as TGTGCCAGCAGTGAAGCGACGGGACTAAAACGCACCGGGGAGCTGTTTTTT. Translation: CASSEATGLKRTGELFF.

This clonotype was counted at least ten times. The J gene is TRBJ2-1, the V gene TRBV7-8; 8 bases map to TRBD1. The trim removed 6 bases at V and 8 bases at J, leaving 6 bases unmatched. CDR3 length: 13 amino acids. CDR1 and CDR2 from the germline V gene are SGHVS and FQNEAQ. The CDR3 coding sequence is TGTGCCAGCAGGGACAGGGTGATGGATGAGCAGTTCTTC. This codes for CASRDRVMDEQFF.

This clonotype showed up many times. The V gene is TRBV12-3 or TRBV12-4, the J gene TRBJ1-6; D remains ambiguous. V lost 3 bases and J 5 bases, leaving 8 bases between the germline ends. The CDR3 spans 14 residues. The CDR3 loop is CASSFSGHNSPLHF. CDR3 sequence (DNA): TGTGCCAGCAGTTTTAGCGGTCATAATTCACCCCTCCACTTT.

This clonotype appeared many times. This rearrangement joins TRBV6-2 or TRBV6-3 to TRBJ1-5; 7 positions match TRBD1. CDR1 is MNHEY, CDR2 SVGEGT, per germline. Trimming at V came to 2 bases and at J to 3 bases, leaving 4 bases not matched to a gene. CDR3 size: 15 residues. CDR3 amino acids: CASSYGTVYNQPQHF. The CDR3 nucleotides are TGTGCCAGCAGTTACGGGACAGTTTACAATCAGCCCCAGCATTTT.

This clonotype was detected ten times or more. V gene TRBV12-3 or TRBV12-4 combines with J gene TRBJ1-6; a possible D gene is TRBD1 (5 bases). The V end lost 4 bases, the J end lost 9 bases, and 13 bases lay between the germline ends. The CDR3 spans 14 residues. The CDR3 protein is CASSSGTAGSPLHF. For the CDR3, the DNA is TGTGCCAGCAGTTCCGGGACCGCGGGTTCACCCCTCCACTTT.

The chain uses TRBV2 and TRBJ2-7; 8 nucleotides line up with TRBD1. Germline V CDR1 and CDR2: SNHLY, FYNNEI. The V gene end was trimmed by 5 bases and the J gene end by 5 bases; junction bases not matched to a gene: 5. CDR3 length equals 13 residues. The CDR3 sequence: CASSNRQGHEQYF. Written as DNA, the CDR3 is TGTGCCAGCAGTAATCGACAGGGGCACGAGCAGTACTTC.

This clonotype has just a few counts. V and J are TRBV6-5 and TRBJ2-7, with D perhaps being TRBD1 or TRBD2 (6 bases each). Germline CDR1 and CDR2: MNHEY and SVGAGI. The V gene lost 4 bases and the J gene lost 1 base, with 14 bases spanning the gap. The CDR3 is made up of 15 amino acids. CDR3 bases: TGTGCCAGCAGTTGGGGGGCGGGGATTTCCTACGAGCAGTACTTC. Translating gives CASSWGAGISYEQYF.

There are a few counts of this clonotype. The chain combines TRBV5-1 with TRBJ2-5; TRBD1 aligns across 8 bases. This CDR3 comprises 12 residues. V trimming: 3 bases; J trimming: 10 bases; junction bases outside the gene matches: 5. Germline assignment: CDR1 SGHRS and CDR2 YFSETQ. The CDR3 spells CASSSRTGSQYF. The CDR3 DNA reads as TGCGCCAGCAGCTCTCGGACAGGGAGCCAGTACTTC. The full variable domain, rest sourced from reference TRBV5-1 and TRBJ2-5, is KAGVTQTPRYLIKTRGQQVTLSCSPISGHRSVSWYQQTPGQGLQFLFEYFSETQRNKGNFPGRFSGRQFSNSRSEMNVSTLELGDSALYLCASSSRTGSQYFGPGTRLLVL.

Comments on this clonotype: Mismatch with germline at one junction end may stem from a read error. The chain has TRBV12-3 or TRBV12-4 and TRBJ2-7, with TRBD2 as a possible D gene (6 bases). This CDR3 is 15 amino acids long. CDR3 in DNA: TGTGCCAGCAGCTTAGCGGAAGGGCCCACCTACGAGCAGTACTTC. The encoded protein is CASSLAEGPTYEQYF.

This clonotype has at least ten counts. The chain uses TRBV12-3 or TRBV12-4 and TRBJ2-7, with D uncertain. Trimming stripped 5 bases from V and 3 bases from J, with 5 bases between. The CDR3 is 11 amino acids. The CDR3 sequence: CASSGDYEQYF. CDR3 in DNA: TGTGCCAGCAGTGGGGACTACGAGCAGTACTTC.

In DNA form, the CDR3 reads TGTGCCAGCAGCGTAGGCGGCTTCTACGAGCAGTACTTC. Translating it yields CASSVGGFYEQYF. The rearrangement joins TRBV9 to TRBJ2-7; unclear D gene. Germline V gene data show CDR1 as SGDLS and CDR2 as YYNGEE. This CDR3 comprises 13 residues. Trimming took 0 bases from V and 3 from J, leaving 7 bases between them.

This clonotype was observed at least ten times. V gene TRBV3-1 combines with J gene TRBJ1-6; TRBD1 might be the D (5 bases). This CDR3 has 14 residues. The V end was cut by 5 bases, the J end by 7 bases, with 12 bases between. Germline assignment: CDR1 LGHDT and CDR2 YNNKEL (reference sequence). CDR3 sequence: CASSARDGNSPLHF. In nucleotides, the CDR3 is TGTGCCAGCAGCGCCCGGGACGGCAATTCACCCCTCCACTTT.

The chain employs TRBV12-3 or TRBV12-4 and TRBJ2-4; 8 bases are a match to TRBD1. V lost 5 bases to trimming and J lost 0 bases; unmatched junction nucleotides: 6. The CDR3 spans 16 residues. CDR3 sequence: CASSNDRGLAKNIQYF. CDR3 nucleotides: TGTGCCAGCAGTAACGACAGGGGTCTAGCCAAAAACATTCAGTACTTC.

This clonotype was seen ten or more times. This chain connects TRBV28 to TRBJ1-1; D ambiguous. The CDR3 length is 13 residues. Trimming removed 5 bases from V and 6 bases from J, with 13 bases in between. Looked up from germline, CDR1 is MDHEN and CDR2 is SYDVKM. CDR3 bases: TGTGCCAGCAGTCCGTCAGCCGATTCTGAAGCTTTCTTT. This codes for CASSPSADSEAFF.

The V gene is TRBV12-3 or TRBV12-4, the J gene TRBJ2-3, with a possible D match to TRBD2 (6 bases). This CDR3 comprises 21 residues. V was trimmed by 3 bases and J by 0 bases, leaving 28 bases between them. The DNA of the CDR3 is TGTGCCAGCAGTTTTTGGTACGTCGCAGCGGGCGGCGACCATAGCACAGATACGCAGTATTTT. This codes for CASSFWYVAAGGDHSTDTQYF.

There are a few counts of this clonotype. This chain joins TRBV30 and TRBJ1-1; 8 positions match TRBD1. Germline V CDR1 and CDR2: GTSNPN, SVGIG (reference sequence). The trim removed 2 bases at V and 1 base at J, leaving 6 bases unmatched. This CDR3 region has 15 residues. This CDR3 reads CAWSRPGTGNTEAFF. CDR3 coding DNA: TGTGCCTGGAGTAGACCGGGGACAGGGAACACTGAAGCTTTCTTT.

This clonotype has a handful of counts. The V call is TRBV9, the J call TRBJ2-7, with D perhaps being TRBD1 or TRBD2 (5 bases each). Trimming removed 4 bases at V and 2 bases at J, with 16 bases between. Germline V lookup: CDR1 SGDLS, CDR2 YYNGEE. The CDR3 loop spans 15 amino acids. CDR3 bases: TGTGCCAGCAGCACCAGGGAGCGCGGGCCCTACGAGCAGTACTTC. This translates into CASSTRERGPYEQYF.

This clonotype was observed at least ten times. V usage is TRBV6-4 and J usage is TRBJ1-1, with D unresolved. CDR1 and CDR2 (germline): MRHNA, SNTAGT. The CDR3 has 13 residues. V lost 0 bases, J lost 1 base, and 3 bases lay in between. The CDR3 reads CASSDSSNTEAFF. CDR3 coding DNA: TGTGCCAGCAGTGACTCATCGAACACTGAAGCTTTCTTT.

This clonotype was observed at least ten times. A clone one base away is much larger, so this may be a read error. The CDR3 DNA is TGTGCCAGCAGCTTAGGGCCCGTGAACACTGAAGCTTTCTTT. This gives the protein CASSLGPVNTEAFF. This chain uses TRBV11-2 with TRBJ1-1; D gene uncertain. The V end lost 1 base, the J end lost 0 bases, and 6 bases lay between the germline ends. Germline V gene data show CDR1 as SGHAT and CDR2 as FQNNGV. This CDR3 comprises 14 residues. Looking up the rest from reference TRBV11-2 and TRBJ1-1 gives the full variable domain: EAGVAQSPRYKIIEKRQSVAFWCNPISGHATLYWYQQILGQGPKLLIQFQNNGVVDDSQLPKDRFSAERLKGVDSTLKIQPAKLEDSAVYLCASSLGPVNTEAFFGQGTRLTVV.

V is TRBV6-1 and J is TRBJ2-1, with 9 bases that match TRBD2. The CDR3 is 14 amino acids. V dropped 8 bases and J dropped 2; count of bases not matched to a gene: 4. From germline, CDR1 is MNHNS and CDR2 SASEGT. The CDR3 DNA reads as TGTGCCAGCCGGGGCGGGAGGGCCTACAATGAGCAGTTCTTC. Translated, it gives CASRGGRAYNEQFF.

This clonotype was recorded many times. The V call is TRBV12-3 or TRBV12-4, the J call TRBJ2-5, with TRBD2 identical over 15 bases. This CDR3 contains 15 residues. With 5 bases clipped from V and 3 bases from J, the junction kept 1 base outside the gene matches. CDR3 DNA: TGTGCCAGCAGTGGACTAGCGGGAGGGAAAGAGACCCAGTACTTC. Its translation is CASSGLAGGKETQYF.

There are many counts of this clonotype. The genes are TRBV7-9 and TRBJ2-4; D might be TRBD2 (5 bases). Germline V gives CDR1 SEHNR, CDR2 FQNEAQ (reference sequence). CDR3 length equals 14 residues. The ends were cut back, 3 bases at V and 6 bases at J, with 12 bases in the middle. Here the CDR3 DNA reads TGTGCCAGCAGCTTCGACGGACTGAGAAACATTCAGTACTTC. Translated, it gives CASSFDGLRNIQYF.

Notes on this clonotype: A read error may explain this, as a much larger clone is one base away. V gene TRBV27 combines with J gene TRBJ2-7, with TRBD2 matching over 13 bases. V was pared by 6 bases and J by 2 bases, with 4 bases of the junction left unmatched. The CDR3 loop spans 15 amino acids. The germline V gene has CDR1 MNHEY and CDR2 SMNVEV (reference sequence). DNA of the CDR3: TGTGCCAGCAGACGCGGGACTAGCGGGACCTACGAGCAGTACTTC. This codes for CASRRGTSGTYEQYF.

J is TRBJ2-4 and V is TRBV7-9; 7 nucleotides align to TRBD1. V lost 5 bases, J lost 0 bases, and 13 bases stayed unmatched. The CDR3 contains 18 residues. Germline assignment: CDR1 SEHNR and CDR2 FQNEAQ (reference sequence). CDR3: CASSPNIGQVKAKNIQYF. The CDR3 DNA sequence: TGTGCCAGCAGCCCTAATATAGGACAGGTCAAAGCCAAAAACATTCAGTACTTC.

The V gene is TRBV7-9, the J gene TRBJ2-3; 7 nucleotides match TRBD1. This CDR3 has 15 amino acids. Trimming removed 4 bases from V and 7 bases from J; junction bases left unmatched: 11. The germline V gene has CDR1 SEHNR and CDR2 FQNEAQ (reference sequence). As DNA, the CDR3 is TGTGCCAGCAGCTCTAAGGGGACAGTGGGCCATACGCAGTATTTT. Protein sequence: CASSSKGTVGHTQYF.

This clonotype has ten or more counts. This chain connects TRBV7-6 to TRBJ2-1; 9 nucleotides match TRBD2. The CDR3 is 14 amino acids. The germline CDR1 and CDR2 sequences are SGHVS and FNYEAQ. The V gene end was trimmed by 4 bases and the J gene end by 6 bases; junction bases not matched to a gene: 4. The CDR3 region has the DNA TGTGCCAGCAGCTCCCGACTAGCGGCCAATGAGCAGTTCTTC. Translating it yields CASSSRLAANEQFF.

As regards this clonotype: An end of the junction differs from the germline gene, which may be a read error. J is TRBJ2-1 and V is TRBV18; D unresolved. CDR1 KGHSH and CDR2 LQKENI come from the germline V gene. CDR3 size: 12 residues. CDR3 DNA sequence: TGTGCCAGCTCATTCTCCTACGATGAGCAGTTCTTC. Its protein is CASSFSYDEQFF.

The CDR3 region is CAWTGLSGNTIYF. DNA for the CDR3: TGTGCCTGGACGGGACTCTCTGGAAACACCATATATTTT. This chain connects TRBV30 to TRBJ1-3; tentatively, D is TRBD1 (5 bases). Germline CDR1 is GTSNPN and CDR2 is SVGIG (reference sequence). Trimming took off 4 bases at V and 0 bases at J, with 7 bases between the two ends. The CDR3 sequence is 13 residues long.